This T cell receptor (beta chain) was found in a study of cytomegalovirus exposure and HLA in healthy donors. In the study overall: Of the donors genotyped, approximately 410 in all, about 80% fell in the Caucasian-associated ancestry cluster. The study's findings and limits: In a later analysis, TCR beta V- and J-gene trimming showed a link to a missense DCLRE1C variant. A list of roughly 160 TCR beta chains associated with cytomegalovirus was given. Among the most significant clusters, several appeared linked to common viral pathogens in a later analysis.

Researchers ran the PCR with 60 Vbeta and 13 Jbeta primers. Some clones are missing from TCRdb's copy, which holds only in-frame ones; the method was immunoSEQ multiplex PCR. The sample gives around 67,000 clones, approximately 81% of which show up once; 22% is in the top ten. Germline lookup yields CDR1 SGHVS and CDR2 FQNEAQ. The CDR3 loop spans 15 amino acids. Trimming at V came to 1 base and at J to 2 bases, leaving 3 bases not matched to a gene. With regard to this clone: No antigen is known for it.

V and J are TRBV7-8 and TRBJ2-3; TRBD2 matches 7 bases. Sequences were obtained from PBMCs. This sequence was found in a woman aged 25 to 39 in good health and CMV-seropositive. CDR3 protein: CASSLGLAATDTQYF. The CDR3 DNA is TGTGCCAGCAGCTTAGGACTAGCCGCCACAGATACGCAGTATTTT.